This T cell receptor (beta chain) originates from a study of T-cell memory formation after mild COVID-19. General study findings and limits: There was a balanced CD4/CD8 profile in clones contracting day 15 to 85, and later expanders leaned CD4+. Contracting CD8+ clones were enriched in EMRA, CD4+ mainly in CM and EM.

TCR alpha and TCR beta cDNA libraries carrying sample barcodes and UMIs were produced by 5'RACE using constant-segment primers. TCRdb independently ran MiXCR on the 5' RACE reads; one entry per CDR3 protein. The data hold approximately 60,000 distinct CDR3 sequences, with around 9.5% observed a single time. With 6 bases removed from V and 4 bases from J, the gap between germline ends came to 9 bases. The V gene's germline CDR1 is SNHLY and CDR2 FYNNEI. The CDR3 sequence is 12 residues long. This clonotype was counted at least ten times. The antigen is unknown. The material sequenced was PBMCs or a T cell subset sorted from them (not recorded which). The chain employs TRBV2 and TRBJ2-5; D is perhaps TRBD1 (6 bases). The clonotype originates from a man aged 18 to 29 who had mild COVID-19 (a few samples of this study predate the infection). Cell type and time point are not known. CDR3 bases: TGTGCCAGCAGGGCGGACAGAGAGACCCAGTACTTC. Translating gives CASRADRETQYF.